This T cell receptor beta chain was retrieved from a study of shared clonotypes between healthy human individuals. CD8 cells classed as naive were CD45RO-negative and positively selected for CCR7, excluding terminally differentiated effector memory CD45RA+ cells. Splitting of each subset's genomic DNA was done evenly across several immunoSEQ plates. Produced via immunoSEQ multiplex PCR; TCRdb's table is partial and in-frame only. Of around 1,900,000 clones listed, 80% to 95% are singletons. This clone was recorded only once. The TCR comes from a man between 18 and 29 years old in good health. Some clones in this sample may be carry-over from other donors' samples. Sequences were obtained from naive CD8+ T cells from PBMCs.

The CDR3 region is CASSERTRGQETQYF. The CDR3 DNA follows: TGTGCCAGTAGTGAAAGAACCAGGGGCCAAGAGACCCAGTACTTC. V and J are TRBV19 and TRBJ2-5, with D tentatively TRBD1 (6 bases). The CDR3 has 15 residues. CDR1 and CDR2 from the germline V gene are LNHDA and SQIVND (reference sequence). With 5 bases removed from V and 1 base from J, the gap between germline ends came to 14 bases.